The present entry profiles one TCR beta chain with its context. Its antigen is not known. With the read ending 3 residues before the CDR3 end, the germline J gene is used to fill in that end. The data are from a study of T cells in women clearing cervical HPV infection. Findings and limits, study-wide: TRBV6-7 relative abundance averaged roughly 0.099% in cases and 0.15% to 0.2% in controls. Repertoire richness, not evenness, was significantly elevated in CIN3+ cases versus controls.

CDR3 size: 15 residues. Germline trimming cut 10 bases from V and 3 bases from J; bases unmatched to any gene: 9. Germline V CDR1 and CDR2: SEHNR, FQNEAQ (reference sequence). Produced via immunoSEQ multiplex PCR; TCRdb's table is partial and in-frame only. In total, the table holds around 15,000 clones. The source is a woman between 18 and 75 years old with a cervical HPV16 infection that either progressed to CIN3+ or cleared (not recorded which). The rearrangement uses TRBV7-9 and TRBJ2-2; 9 bases align to TRBD1. The sequenced material came from blood buffy coat. This CDR3 reads CANDRDRADTGELFF. The DNA read from the CDR3 is TGTGCCAACGACCGGGACAGGGCTGACACCGGGGAG.